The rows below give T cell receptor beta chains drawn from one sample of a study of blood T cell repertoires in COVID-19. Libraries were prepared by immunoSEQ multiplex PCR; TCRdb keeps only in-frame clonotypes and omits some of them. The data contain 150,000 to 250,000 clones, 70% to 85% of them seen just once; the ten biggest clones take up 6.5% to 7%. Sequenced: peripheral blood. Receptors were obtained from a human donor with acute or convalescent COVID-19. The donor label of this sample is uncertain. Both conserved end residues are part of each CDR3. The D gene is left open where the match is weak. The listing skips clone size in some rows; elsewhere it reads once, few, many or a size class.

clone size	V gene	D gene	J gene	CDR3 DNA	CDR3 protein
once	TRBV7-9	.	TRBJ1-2	TGTGCCAGCAGCTTCTCAGGGGTGAACTATGGCTACACCTTC	CASSFSGVNYGYTF
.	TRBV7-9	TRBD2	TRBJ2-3	TGTGCCAGCGGGCTCAGCGGGGATGGGGATACGCAGTATTTT	CASGLSGDGDTQYF
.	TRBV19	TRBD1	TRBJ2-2	TGTGCCAGTACGGGACAGCTGAACACCGGGGAGCTGTTTTTT	CASTGQLNTGELFF
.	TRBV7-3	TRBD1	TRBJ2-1	TGTGCCAGCAGCCGCCGGACAGGGAGCACCTACAATGAGCAGTTCTTC	CASSRRTGSTYNEQFF
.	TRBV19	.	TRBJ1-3	TGTGCCAGTTCGGTTAGCTCTGGAAACACCATATATTTT	CASSVSSGNTIYF
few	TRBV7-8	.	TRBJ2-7	TGTGCCAGCAGCTTAACCTCAGGACCCCGGAGGGCCTACGAGCAGTACTTC	CASSLTSGPRRAYEQYF
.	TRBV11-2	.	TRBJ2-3	TGTGCCAGCAGCTTAAAACTAGTAGGATTTGGCACAGATACGCAGTATTTT	CASSLKLVGFGTDTQYF
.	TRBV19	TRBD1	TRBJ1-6	TGTGCCAGTAGTAGGGCCCGGACAGGGACATCACCCCTCCACTTT	CASSRARTGTSPLHF
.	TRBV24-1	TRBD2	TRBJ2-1	TGTGCCACCAGTGACCCGGGACTAGCGGGAGTCAATGAGCAGTTCTTC	CATSDPGLAGVNEQFF
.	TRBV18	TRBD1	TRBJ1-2	TGTGCCAGCTCCCCGGGACAGACCTTCTATGGCTACACCTTC	CASSPGQTFYGYTF
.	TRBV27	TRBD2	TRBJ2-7	TGTGCCAGCAGCCGACTAGCGGGAGACAGTTATTCCTACGAGCAGTACTTC	CASSRLAGDSYSYEQYF
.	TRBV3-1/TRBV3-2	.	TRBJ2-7	TGTGCCAGCAGCCAAGCCTTATACGAGCAGTACTTC	CASSQALYEQYF
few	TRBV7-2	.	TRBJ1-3	TGTGCCAGCAGCTTCTCAGGGGCTGGAAACACCATATATTTT	CASSFSGAGNTIYF
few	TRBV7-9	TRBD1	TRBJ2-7	TGTGCCAGCAGCTCCGGGACAGGGGGCTACGAGCAGTACTTC	CASSSGTGGYEQYF
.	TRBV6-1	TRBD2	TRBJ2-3	TGTGCCAGCAGGACTAGCGGAGTCATCGGTACGCAGTATTTT	CASRTSGVIGTQYF
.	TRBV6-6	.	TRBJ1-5	TGTGCCAGCAGTTTACTAGGAAAGGGCAATCAGCCCCAGCATTTT	CASSLLGKGNQPQHF
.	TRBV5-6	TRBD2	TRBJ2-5	TGTGCCAGCAGCTTGGTCGGGGTGGGAGGGCCGGAGGAGACCCAGTACTTC	CASSLVGVGGPEETQYF
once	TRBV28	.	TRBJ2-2	TGTGCCAGCAGTTTGGGGCAGGGGCGCACCGGGGAGCTGTTTTTT	CASSLGQGRTGELFF
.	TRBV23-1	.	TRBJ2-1	TGCGCCAGCAGTCAAATCGGACAGTACAATGAGCAGTTCTTC	CASSQIGQYNEQFF
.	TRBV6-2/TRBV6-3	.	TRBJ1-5	TGTGCCAGCAGTTACGACGGACAGTGGTACCAGCCCCAGCATTTT	CASSYDGQWYQPQHF
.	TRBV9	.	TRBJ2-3	TGTGCCAGCAGCGTAGAGGGGATAAACACAGATACGCAGTATTTT	CASSVEGINTDTQYF
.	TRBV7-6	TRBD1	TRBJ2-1	TGTGCCAGCAGCTTAGCTAAGAGGGCAGGGGGCGTCGATGAGCAGTTCTTC	CASSLAKRAGGVDEQFF
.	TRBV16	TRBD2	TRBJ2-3	TGTGCCAGCAGCCAAACTAGCGGGAACACAGATACGCAGTATTTT	CASSQTSGNTDTQYF
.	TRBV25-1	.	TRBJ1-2	TGTGCCAGCAGTGAAGGTTCAGGGGTCTATGGCTACACCTTC	CASSEGSGVYGYTF
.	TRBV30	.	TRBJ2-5	TGTGCCTGGAGTGTACGGCGGCAGACAGAGACCCAGTACTTC	CAWSVRRQTETQYF
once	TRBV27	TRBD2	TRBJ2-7	TGTGCCAGCAGTGCACTAGCGGGGCCCTACGAGCAGTACTTC	CASSALAGPYEQYF
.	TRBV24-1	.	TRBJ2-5	TGTGCCACCAGTGATGCGGGGGAGACCCAGTACTTC	CATSDAGETQYF
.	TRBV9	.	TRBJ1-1	TGTGCCAGCAGCGTAGCTATCATGAACACTGAAGCTTTCTTT	CASSVAIMNTEAFF
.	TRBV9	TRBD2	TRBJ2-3	TGTGCCAGCAGCGTAGGGGCTAGCGGGGCAGATACGCAGTATTTT	CASSVGASGADTQYF
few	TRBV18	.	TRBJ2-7	TGTGCCAGCTCACCTTTTTATCAGGGGGGTGAGCAGTACTTC	CASSPFYQGGEQYF
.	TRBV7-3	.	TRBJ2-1	TGTGCCAGCAGCGGGCGCACGGGAGCTGAGCAGTTCTTC	CASSGRTGAEQFF
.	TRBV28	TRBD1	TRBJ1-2	TGTGCCAGCAGTGCCCCCCTTGCCGGACAGGTTGGGTATGGCTACACCTTC	CASSAPLAGQVGYGYTF
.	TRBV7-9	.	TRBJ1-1	TGTGCCAGCAGCCTGGAGAGGAACACTGAAGCTTTCTTT	CASSLERNTEAFF
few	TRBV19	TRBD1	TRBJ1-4	TGTGCCAGTAGTACCTACGGACAGGGGGCGTCGGAAAAACTGTTTTTT	CASSTYGQGASEKLFF
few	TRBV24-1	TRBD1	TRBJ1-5	TGTGCCACCAGTGATCCGACAGGGGGGAATCAGCCCCAGCATTTT	CATSDPTGGNQPQHF
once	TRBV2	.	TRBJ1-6	TGTGCCAGCAGAACAGGACCGTTGAATTCACCCCTCCACTTT	CASRTGPLNSPLHF
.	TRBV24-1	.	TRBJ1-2	TGTGCCACCAGTGATTTCGCCCTCAGGGGAATTGTCTATGGCTACACCTTC	CATSDFALRGIVYGYTF
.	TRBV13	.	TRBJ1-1	TGTGCCAGCAGCTTAGGCGACCGGGGTAGGAGTGAAGCTTTCTTT	CASSLGDRGRSEAFF
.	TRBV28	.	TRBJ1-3	TGTGCCAGCAGTCAACAGGGTAATGCTGGAAACACCATATATTTT	CASSQQGNAGNTIYF
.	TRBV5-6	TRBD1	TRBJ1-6	TGTGCCAGCTCAGGGGGAACGGGACAGAGTAATTCACCCCTCCACTTT	CASSGGTGQSNSPLHF
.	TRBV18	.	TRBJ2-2	TGTGCCAGCTCACCACCGGGCAGGGCGTCCGGGGAGCTGTTTTTT	CASSPPGRASGELFF
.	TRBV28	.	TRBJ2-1	TGTGCCAGCAGTTTGCCAGTGATCAATGAGCAGTTCTTC	CASSLPVINEQFF
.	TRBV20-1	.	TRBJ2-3	TGCAGTGCGAATCGCGGGAATACGCAGTATTTT	CSANRGNTQYF
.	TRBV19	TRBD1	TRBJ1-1	TGTGCCAGTAGTATAGTGTACGGGACAGTACCCTCGGACACTGAAGCTTTCTTT	CASSIVYGTVPSDTEAFF
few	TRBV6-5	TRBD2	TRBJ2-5	TGTGCCAGCAGTTACTCGGCGGGAGCCTCCCAGTACTTC	CASSYSAGASQYF
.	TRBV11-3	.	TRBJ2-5	TGTGCCATTGGGGAGGAAGGAGAGACCCAGTACTTC	CAIGEEGETQYF
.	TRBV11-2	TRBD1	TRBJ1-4	TGTGCCAGCAGCTCGGACAGGGGATCCGAAAAACTGTTTTTT	CASSSDRGSEKLFF
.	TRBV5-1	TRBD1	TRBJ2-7	TGCGCCACTTCGACAGGGAGCTCCTACGAGCAGTACTTC	CATSTGSSYEQYF
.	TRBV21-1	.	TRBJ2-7	TGTGCCAGCAGCAAAGAGTCGGCTAGCGGGATGTACGAGCAGTACTTC	CASSKESASGMYEQYF